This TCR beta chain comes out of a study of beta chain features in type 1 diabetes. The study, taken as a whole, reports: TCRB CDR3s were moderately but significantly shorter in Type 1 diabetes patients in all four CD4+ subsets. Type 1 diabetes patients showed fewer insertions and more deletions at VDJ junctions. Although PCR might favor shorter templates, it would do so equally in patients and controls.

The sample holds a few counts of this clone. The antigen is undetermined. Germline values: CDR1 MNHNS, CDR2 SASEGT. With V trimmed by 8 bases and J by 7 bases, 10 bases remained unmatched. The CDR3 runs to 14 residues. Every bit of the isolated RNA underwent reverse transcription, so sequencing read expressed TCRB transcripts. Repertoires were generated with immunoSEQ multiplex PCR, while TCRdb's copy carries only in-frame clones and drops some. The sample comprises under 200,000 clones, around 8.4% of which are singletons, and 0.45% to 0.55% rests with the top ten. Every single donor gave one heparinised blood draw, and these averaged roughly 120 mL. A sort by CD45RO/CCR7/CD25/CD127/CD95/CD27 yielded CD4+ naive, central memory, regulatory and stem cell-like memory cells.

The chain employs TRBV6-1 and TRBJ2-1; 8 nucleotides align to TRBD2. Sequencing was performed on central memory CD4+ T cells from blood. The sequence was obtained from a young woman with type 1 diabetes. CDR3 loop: CASRAGTSPNEQFF. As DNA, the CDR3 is TGTGCCAGCCGAGCCGGGACTAGTCCTAATGAGCAGTTCTTC.